These T cell receptor beta chains were read from a single sample in a study of cytomegalovirus exposure and HLA in healthy donors. Produced via immunoSEQ multiplex PCR; TCRdb's table is partial and in-frame only. The sample includes approximately 200,000 clones, 84% seen only once; the top ten take 13%. Material for sequencing was PBMCs. The receptor source for this set is a woman younger than 45 in good health and CMV-seropositive. The conserved cysteine and the conserved F or W are not part of the CDR3 here. A D gene is named only where the DNA matches it firmly.

d_gene | v_gene | CDR3aa
. | TRBV29-1 | SVDGIGEDTQY
. | TRBV23-1 | ASSQSGRNQPQH
. | TRBV5-4 | ASSPRGRGDTEAF
. | TRBV18 | ASSPENEQF
TRBD1 | TRBV5-1 | ASSPGGSGANVLT
. | TRBV28 | ASSLLSNTEAF
TRBD2 | TRBV10-1 | ASSELAGVYNEQF
TRBD1 | TRBV6-1 | ASGGQYSNQPQH
. | TRBV10-3 | AISETSTDTQY
. | TRBV7-9 | ASSYLPYEQY
TRBD2 | TRBV5-1 | ASSLFGGRPDNEQF
TRBD2 | TRBV14 | ASSRRLAGGYAETQY
. | TRBV6-5 | ASTNRNRVTGELF
. | TRBV7-9 | ASSLATPLQGFT
. | TRBV15 | ATSREPEDGYT
. | TRBV20-1 | SARTPHVQF
TRBD2 | TRBV29-1 | SVDTSGGQYEQF
TRBD2 | TRBV10-3 | AIAEEREVNEQF
TRBD1 | TRBV30 | ACTNPPGQGNTEAF
TRBD2 | TRBV11-2 | ASITAGLAENTGELF
. | TRBV5-1 | ASSPTYRQGNEQF
. | TRBV11-2 | ASSLDFWDSGGYT
. | TRBV20-1 | SAVSNEQF
. | TRBV5-4 | ASSSDSLYGYT
. | TRBV6-5 | ASSYLPRMNTEAF